Below are 24 T cell receptor beta chains sequenced from a single sample in a study of cytotoxic CD8 clonotypes in ibrutinib-treated CLL. Sequencing used immunoSEQ multiplex PCR; TCRdb keeps in-frame clones, though not all of them. The data hold some 98,000 clones, with 70% to 85% observed a single time. This specimen consisted of PBMCs, obtained after 12 months of ibrutinib treatment. Receptors were obtained from a human donor with chronic lymphocytic leukemia.

With respect to this clone: Other nucleotide sequences from this sample produce the same CDR3. The chain uses TRBV7-3 and TRBJ1-1; D call uncertain. The CDR3 consists of 13 residues. Germline V gives CDR1 SGHTA, CDR2 FQGTGA. Trimming removed 2 bases from V and 1 base from J, with 5 bases in between. CDR3 DNA: TGTGCCAGCAGCTTACAGGAGAACACTGAAGCTTTCTTT. Encoded protein: CASSLQENTEAFF.

The V call is TRBV5-6, the J call TRBJ2-1; a weak D match, TRBD1 (6 bases). The CDR3 covers 15 residues. The germline V gene has CDR1 SGHDT and CDR2 YYEEEE. V was cut by 3 bases and J by 5 bases, with 15 bases left in between. CDR3 DNA sequence: TGTGCCAGCAGCTGGGGGCCAGCGGACCACAATGAGCAGTTCTTC. It encodes CASSWGPADHNEQFF.

J is TRBJ2-7 and V is TRBV13; TRBD1 matches 7 bases. The CDR3 runs 13 residues. V shed 6 bases and J 0 bases; nucleotides not matched to a gene: 2. Per the germline V gene, CDR1 is PRHDT and CDR2 is FYEKMQ (reference sequence). CDR3 nucleotides: TGTGCCAGCAGGGGACAGTTCTCCTACGAGCAGTACTTC. Its translation: CASRGQFSYEQYF.

The V and J genes are TRBV6-4 and TRBJ2-3; TRBD2 matches at 9 bases. Germline V gives CDR1 MRHNA, CDR2 SNTAGT. V shed 6 bases and J 0 bases; nucleotides not matched to a gene: 4. The CDR3 runs to 15 residues. This CDR3 is CASSASGVSTDTQYF. The CDR3, as DNA: TGTGCCAGCAGCGCTAGCGGGGTAAGCACAGATACGCAGTATTTT.

The chain uses TRBV30 and TRBJ1-5; maybe TRBD1 (5 bases). Trimming left V 2 bases short and J 5 bases short, with 10 bases between. This CDR3 spans 13 amino acids. Looked up from germline, CDR1 is GTSNPN and CDR2 is SVGIG (reference sequence). The CDR3, as DNA: TGTGCCTGGAGTTCGGGGGGTGATCAGCCCCAGCATTTT. This encodes CAWSSGGDQPQHF.

The CDR3 DNA is TGTGCCAGCAGCCAAGGGACAGGAGATAATAACTATGGCTACACCTTC. Amino acid sequence: CASSQGTGDNNYGYTF. V and J are TRBV4-2 and TRBJ1-2, with 7 bases aligning to TRBD1. The CDR3 loop spans 16 amino acids. Germline V gene sequence: CDR1 LGHNA, CDR2 YNFKEQ. V shed 1 base and J 1 base; nucleotides not matched to a gene: 6.

The rearrangement uses TRBV5-4 and TRBJ1-1, with D maybe TRBD1 (6 bases). V was trimmed by 0 bases and J by 10 bases, leaving 19 bases between them. CDR3 size: 15 residues. Germline assignment: CDR1 SGHNT and CDR2 YYREEE (reference sequence). CDR3 in DNA: TGTGCCAGCAGCTTGGCGTCCAGGGGCCCGGATCGAGCTTTCTTT. This translates into CASSLASRGPDRAFF.

The V call is TRBV7-2, the J call TRBJ2-5, with D possibly TRBD2 on 6 matching bases. Germline V gene data show CDR1 as SGHTA and CDR2 as FQGNSA. V was trimmed by 1 base and J by 4 bases, leaving 16 bases between them. This CDR3 is built from 16 residues. The CDR3 protein is CASSLVGVGGRETQYF. CDR3 DNA sequence: TGTGCCAGCAGCTTAGTAGGCGTTGGAGGGAGAGAGACCCAGTACTTC.

This clone was detected ten times or more. The rearrangement uses TRBV5-1 and TRBJ1-5, with a tentative D call TRBD1 (5 bases). Germline V gene sequence: CDR1 SGHRS, CDR2 YFSETQ. The CDR3 extends over 13 amino acids. Between the trimmed V and J ends, which lost 2 bases and 6 bases, there was a span of 9 bases. CDR3 sequence reads: CASSLQVGQPQHF. CDR3 sequence (DNA): TGCGCCAGCAGCTTACAGGTCGGTCAGCCCCAGCATTTT. Full variable domain (remainder filled in from reference TRBV5-1 and TRBJ1-5): KAGVTQTPRYLIKTRGQQVTLSCSPISGHRSVSWYQQTPGQGLQFLFEYFSETQRNKGNFPGRFSGRQFSNSRSEMNVSTLELGDSALYLCASSLQVGQPQHFGDGTRLSIL.

The chain recombines TRBV6-5 with TRBJ2-3; D might be TRBD1 (6 bases). Germline V gene sequence: CDR1 MNHEY, CDR2 SVGAGI. V lost 4 bases, J lost 0 bases, and 11 bases lay in between. The CDR3 length is 15 residues. CDR3 nucleotides: TGTGCCAGCAGTTCCCAGGGGTCTAGCACAGATACGCAGTATTTT. Translation: CASSSQGSSTDTQYF.

Here the CDR3 reads CASSYLGFRRGDTQYF. For the CDR3, the DNA is TGTGCCAGCAGTTACCTCGGCTTCAGGAGGGGAGATACGCAGTATTTT. This sequence joins TRBV6-7 and TRBJ2-3; D is possibly TRBD2 (6 bases). TRBV6-7 is recorded as an ORF, its role being uncertain. V lost 2 bases, J lost 5 bases, and 17 bases lay in between. The length of the CDR3 is 16 residues.

The rearrangement joins TRBV9 to TRBJ1-2, with D unresolved. Trimming removed 0 bases at V and 0 bases at J, with 9 bases between. The CDR3 is 15 amino acids. Germline V gives CDR1 SGDLS, CDR2 YYNGEE. The DNA for the CDR3 is TGTGCCAGCAGCGTAGTAACGACGGCTAACTATGGCTACACCTTC. As protein: CASSVVTTANYGYTF.

The chain links TRBV30 to TRBJ2-1, with a weak D call TRBD2 (6 bases). The CDR3 has 13 residues. V lost 0 bases and J 9 bases, leaving 12 bases between the germline ends. CDR1 and CDR2 from the germline V gene are GTSNPN and SVGIG (reference sequence). The CDR3 spells CAWSVGRLSEQFF. CDR3 DNA: TGTGCCTGGAGTGTAGGGAGGCTGAGTGAGCAGTTCTTC. Variable domain in full (rest from reference TRBV30 and TRBJ2-1): SQTIHQWPATLVQPVGSPLSLECTVEGTSNPNLYWYRQAAGRGLQLLFYSVGIGQISSEVPQNLSASRPQDRQFILSSKKLLLSDSGFYLCAWSVGRLSEQFFGPGTRLTVL.

V and J are TRBV6-5 and TRBJ2-5; D uncertain. V was pared by 3 bases and J by 4 bases, with 9 bases between. CDR3 length: 13 residues. Germline lookup yields CDR1 MNHEY and CDR2 SVGAGI. CDR3: CASSYSSRETQYF. CDR3 nucleotides: TGTGCCAGCAGTTATAGTTCGCGAGAGACCCAGTACTTC.

The rearrangement links TRBV4-3 to TRBJ2-3; 7 bases align to TRBD1. CDR1 and CDR2 from the germline V gene are LGHNA and YSLEER. CDR3 size: 16 residues. V dropped 9 bases and J dropped 4; count of bases not matched to a gene: 16. This chain's CDR3 is CASSPGQGVRADTQYF. The CDR3 DNA sequence: TGCGCCAGTTCCCCGGGGCAGGGGGTTCGCGCAGATACGCAGTATTTT.

This sequence joins TRBV2 and TRBJ1-1; tentative D call: TRBD1 (5 bases). V lost 4 bases and J 5 bases, leaving 8 bases between the germline ends. The CDR3 covers 12 residues. In germline, CDR1 is SNHLY, CDR2 FYNNEI. CDR3 residues: CASSGQMTEAFF. In nucleotides, the CDR3 is TGTGCCAGCAGTGGACAGATGACTGAAGCTTTCTTT.

This clone was counted only a few times. The chain employs TRBV30 and TRBJ2-2; D unclear. V was clipped by 3 bases and J by 4 bases, with 9 bases between them. Germline CDR1 reads GTSNPN; CDR2 reads SVGIG (reference sequence). The CDR3 totals 13 residues. This CDR3 reads CAWRQRGTGELFF. CDR3 nucleotides: TGTGCCTGGAGGCAGCGAGGCACCGGGGAGCTGTTTTTT.

This clone was recorded a few times. J is TRBJ1-1 and V is TRBV30, with 8 positions matching TRBD1. CDR3 size: 17 residues. Germline CDR1 is GTSNPN and CDR2 is SVGIG (reference sequence). V dropped 0 bases and J dropped 6; count of bases not matched to a gene: 15. CDR3 in amino acids: CAWSVPLDRGGPAEAFF. The CDR3, as DNA: TGTGCCTGGAGTGTACCTCTCGACAGGGGAGGGCCTGCTGAAGCTTTCTTT.

This clone appeared a few times. The V gene is TRBV30, the J gene TRBJ1-1; D gene unclear. Germline values: CDR1 GTSNPN, CDR2 SVGIG (reference sequence). The length of the CDR3 is 14 residues. Deletions cut 0 bases from V and 2 bases from J, with 10 bases between. Written as DNA, the CDR3 is TGTGCCTGGAGTGTAATTTCAGCAAACACTGAAGCTTTCTTT. Translation gives CAWSVISANTEAFF.

This clone was recorded a few times. This chain joins TRBV6-5 and TRBJ1-5, with D perhaps TRBD1 (5 bases). Trimming cost V 5 bases and J 2 bases, with 10 bases left between them. The CDR3 length is 14 residues. Germline V CDR1 and CDR2: MNHEY, SVGAGI. The CDR3 spells CASSTGGGNQPQHF. CDR3 nucleotides: TGTGCCAGCAGTACCGGGGGAGGCAATCAGCCCCAGCATTTT.

V usage is TRBV9 and J usage is TRBJ2-5; tentatively, D is TRBD1 (6 bases). The CDR3 runs 15 residues. V was pared by 4 bases and J by 2 bases, with 15 bases between. CDR1 is SGDLS and CDR2 is YYNGEE in the germline V gene. CDR3 in DNA: TGTGCCAGCAGCACCCTGGACAGTTTTCAAGAGACCCAGTACTTC. Its translation: CASSTLDSFQETQYF.

The chain carries TRBV5-4 and TRBJ1-2, with D possibly TRBD1 on 6 matching bases. The ends were cut back, 4 bases at V and 5 bases at J, with 21 bases in the middle. The germline CDR1 and CDR2 sequences are SGHNT and YYREEE (reference sequence). The CDR3 is 16 amino acids. CDR3 residues: CASSRGTTQRGYGYTF. CDR3 coding DNA: TGTGCCAGCAGCCGGGGGACAACTCAGAGAGGGTATGGCTACACCTTC.

The V gene is TRBV7-3, the J gene TRBJ2-7, with 7 positions matching TRBD1. With V trimmed by 5 bases and J by 3 bases, 4 bases remained unmatched. The germline CDR1 and CDR2 sequences are SGHTA and FQGTGA. The CDR3 contains 13 residues. The chain's CDR3 is CASSEQGFYEQYF. As DNA, the CDR3 is TGTGCCAGCAGCGAACAGGGGTTCTACGAGCAGTACTTC.

V usage is TRBV30 and J usage is TRBJ2-3; tentatively, D is TRBD1 (5 bases). This CDR3 is 12 amino acids long. The V gene's germline CDR1 is GTSNPN and CDR2 SVGIG (reference sequence). Trimming pared 2 bases from V and 4 bases from J, leaving 7 bases between. CDR3 amino acids: CAWSKGPDTQYF. DNA of the CDR3: TGTGCCTGGAGTAAGGGGCCAGATACGCAGTATTTT.